The next 31 T cell receptor beta chains were all read from a single sample in a study of blood T cell repertoires in COVID-19 (dated by TCRdb to the early 2020s). The library was built by means of the immunoSEQ multiplex PCR assay. TCRdb took this table from immuneACCESS and kept in-frame rearrangements with V and J called. Such tables lack part of the clones; where checked against another copy, unresolved V genes explain under half of the gap, and the rest is unexplained. Here the sample has tens of thousands of clones; approximately 85% occur a single time. Approximately 15% of the sample lies in the top ten. Sequenced material: peripheral blood. Source of these receptors: a human donor in a cohort sampled during active COVID-19. The donor label of this sample is uncertain.

The J gene is TRBJ2-3, the V gene TRBV7-9; 11 nucleotides agree with TRBD2. The ends lost 5 bases at V and 1 base at J; junction bases unmatched: 5. From germline, CDR1 is SEHNR and CDR2 FQNEAQ (reference sequence). The CDR3 length is 16 residues. The CDR3 here is CASSRMTSGGTDTQYF. The CDR3 region has the DNA TGTGCCAGCAGCAGAATGACTAGCGGGGGCACAGATACGCAGTATTTT.

J is TRBJ1-6 and V is TRBV27; 10 bases map to TRBD1. Unmatched junction bases numbered 3, after V lost 3 bases and J lost 7 bases. The germline CDR1 and CDR2 sequences are MNHEY and SMNVEV (reference sequence). This CDR3 has 15 amino acids. The CDR3 DNA is TGTGCCAGCAGTTTGCGGGGACAGGGGAATTCACCCCTCCACTTT. This sequence encodes CASSLRGQGNSPLHF.

The genes are TRBV5-4 and TRBJ2-1; D perhaps matches TRBD2 (7 bases). V shed 4 bases and J shed 1 base, with 12 bases lying between them. From germline, CDR1 is SGHNT and CDR2 YYREEE (reference sequence). The CDR3 is 15 residues long. The CDR3 region has the DNA TGTGCCAGCAGCCAAGGGGGGGTGTCCTACAATGAGCAGTTCTTC. This sequence encodes CASSQGGVSYNEQFF.

The chain uses TRBV5-1 and TRBJ2-5; 9 bases are a match to TRBD1. Unmatched junction bases numbered 13, after V lost 4 bases and J lost 9 bases. The CDR3 runs to 15 residues. CDR1 is SGHRS and CDR2 is YFSETQ in the germline V gene. The CDR3 loop reads CASSLSTGGFSAQYF. The DNA for the CDR3 is TGCGCCAGCAGCCTCTCGACAGGGGGGTTTTCGGCCCAGTACTTC.

This clone has a handful of counts. This chain links TRBV19 with TRBJ2-5, with D unclear. Trimming took 4 bases from V and 3 from J, leaving 9 bases between them. The length of the CDR3 is 13 residues. Germline V gives CDR1 LNHDA, CDR2 SQIVND (reference sequence). CDR3 DNA sequence: TGTGCCAGTAGTACCGGAGTGAAAGAGACCCAGTACTTC. Its protein product is CASSTGVKETQYF. Combining the CDR3 with reference TRBV19 and TRBJ2-5 gives the whole variable domain DGGITQSPKYLFRKEGQNVTLSCEQNLNHDAMYWYRQDPGQGLRLIYYSQIVNDFQKGDIAEGYSVSREKKESFPLTVTSAQKNPTAFYLCASSTGVKETQYFGPGTRLLVL.

The chain links TRBV29-1 to TRBJ2-1, with D possibly TRBD1 on 6 matching bases. CDR3 size: 15 residues. V was pared by 2 bases and J by 6 bases, with 17 bases between. Germline CDR1 is SQVTM and CDR2 is ANQGSEA. CDR3: CSVEPRLGASNEQFF. CDR3 DNA: TGCAGCGTTGAACCCCGGTTGGGGGCGAGCAATGAGCAGTTCTTC.

The chain is built from TRBV24-1 and TRBJ2-1; TRBD2 might be the D (5 bases). The CDR3 contains 13 residues. Germline loops: CDR1 KGHDR, CDR2 SFDVKD. V was trimmed by 5 bases and J by 6 bases, leaving 10 bases between them. The DNA of the CDR3 is TGTGCCACCAGTGGAATAGGGAGCAATGAGCAGTTCTTC. It specifies CATSGIGSNEQFF.

The V call is TRBV2, the J call TRBJ2-2, with 7 positions matching TRBD1. The germline V gene has CDR1 SNHLY and CDR2 FYNNEI. The CDR3 has 15 amino acids. Germline trimming cut 5 bases from V and 2 bases from J; bases unmatched to any gene: 5. Written as DNA, the CDR3 is TGTGCCAGCAGTTCCGGGACAGCCAACACCGGGGAGCTGTTTTTT. This gives the protein CASSSGTANTGELFF.

The chain uses TRBV2 and TRBJ2-5, with 9 positions matching TRBD2. The CDR3 extends over 15 amino acids. V shed 5 bases, J shed 4 bases, and the junction held 8 bases outside the gene matches. Germline CDR1 is SNHLY and CDR2 is FYNNEI. The CDR3 DNA is TGTGCCAGCAGTAGGCGCGGGGGGGCGAGAGAGACCCAGTACTTC. Its translation: CASSRRGGARETQYF.

V usage is TRBV24-1 and J usage is TRBJ1-4; maybe TRBD1 (6 bases). This CDR3 contains 14 residues. Germline V lookup: CDR1 KGHDR, CDR2 SFDVKD. Deletions cut 5 bases from V and 7 bases from J, with 13 bases between. DNA for the CDR3: TGTGCCACCAGTGCGAGGGACAACTCTGAAAAACTGTTTTTT. Protein product: CATSARDNSEKLFF.

As DNA, the CDR3 is TGTGCCAGCAGCCCCGACAGGGTCCCGTATGGCTACACCTTC. The encoded protein is CASSPDRVPYGYTF. V usage is TRBV5-6 and J usage is TRBJ1-2; 7 bases line up with TRBD1. V dropped 4 bases and J dropped 5; count of bases not matched to a gene: 8. Per the germline V gene, CDR1 is SGHDT and CDR2 is YYEEEE. The CDR3 is 14 residues long.

This clone was observed a few times. This sequence joins TRBV2 and TRBJ2-2; 13 positions agree with TRBD2. CDR1 is SNHLY, CDR2 FYNNEI, per germline. The CDR3 extends over 16 amino acids. Trimming removed 6 bases from V and 6 bases from J; junction bases left unmatched: 7. The chain's CDR3 is CASRLTSGGAAGELFF. In nucleotides, the CDR3 is TGTGCCAGCAGACTAACTAGCGGGGGGGCCGCCGGGGAGCTGTTTTTT.

The chain couples TRBV7-2 to TRBJ2-2; weak D call: TRBD1 (5 bases). Germline V gives CDR1 SGHTA, CDR2 FQGNSA. The CDR3 consists of 17 residues. V lost 5 bases and J lost 1, with 17 bases in between. This chain's CDR3 is CASSLIYRTRNTGELFF. Written as DNA, the CDR3 is TGTGCCAGCAGCCTGATTTATAGGACAAGGAACACCGGGGAGCTGTTTTTT.

The genes are TRBV4-1 and TRBJ1-1, with D uncertain. Per germline, CDR1 MGHRA and CDR2 YSYEKL. This CDR3 region has 15 residues. Trimming cost V 1 base and J 5 bases, with 14 bases left between them. This CDR3 is CASSQVRILWTEAFF. CDR3 in DNA: TGCGCCAGCAGCCAAGTCAGGATTTTATGGACTGAAGCTTTCTTT.

This clone is medium-sized (0.01 to 0.1%) within its sample. The V gene is TRBV6-2 or TRBV6-3, the J gene TRBJ2-1, with a weak D call TRBD2 (6 bases). V was cut by 2 bases and J by 4 bases, with 18 bases left in between. Germline CDR1 MNHEY, CDR2 SVGEGT. The CDR3 has 17 residues. CDR3 DNA: TGTGCCAGCAGTTACGAGATAGCGGCTCCGCAATACAATGAGCAGTTCTTC. Its translation is CASSYEIAAPQYNEQFF.

The chain carries TRBV7-3 and TRBJ2-1, with TRBD2 matching 7 bases. Germline assignment: CDR1 SGHTA and CDR2 FQGTGA. The CDR3 is made up of 14 amino acids. V was pared by 2 bases and J by 9 bases, with 7 bases of the junction left unmatched. The CDR3 region is CASSLVPRGGEQFF. The CDR3 DNA reads TGTGCCAGCAGCTTAGTTCCCCGCGGGGGTGAGCAGTTCTTC.

The rearrangement uses TRBV7-2 and TRBJ2-1; D uncertain. This CDR3 has 12 residues. The V gene's germline CDR1 is SGHTA and CDR2 FQGNSA. V lost 5 bases and J 12 bases, leaving 14 bases between the germline ends. The CDR3 region is CASSPSVYAQFF. The CDR3 region has the DNA TGTGCCAGCAGCCCAAGCGTCTATGCGCAGTTCTTC.

The J gene is TRBJ2-1, the V gene TRBV28, with no clear D. The CDR3 extends over 14 amino acids. The germline V gene encodes CDR1 MDHEN and CDR2 SYDVKM. With 7 bases removed from V and 4 bases from J, the gap between germline ends came to 14 bases. Here the CDR3 DNA reads TGTGCCAGCACCCGCGACAATCCATACAATGAGCAGTTCTTC. Encoded protein: CASTRDNPYNEQFF.

The chain couples TRBV27 to TRBJ1-6; 7 bases are a match to TRBD1. Trimming at V came to 5 bases and at J to 10 bases, leaving 8 bases not matched to a gene. The CDR3 length is 14 residues. The germline CDR1 and CDR2 sequences are MNHEY and SMNVEV (reference sequence). CDR3 in amino acids: CASSRQGNRSPLHF. The CDR3 coding sequence is TGTGCCAGCAGTCGACAGGGTAATAGGTCACCCCTCCACTTT.

This clone has just one count. The gene calls are TRBV6-5 and TRBJ1-6; D is ambiguous. In germline, CDR1 is MNHEY, CDR2 SVGAGI. This CDR3 region has 15 residues. V dropped 8 bases and J dropped 2 bases, with 13 bases sitting between them. The CDR3 spells CASAPPGTYNSPLHF. The CDR3 DNA reads TGTGCCAGCGCACCACCCGGGACCTATAATTCACCCCTCCACTTT.

The chain couples TRBV7-2 to TRBJ2-1, with D possibly being TRBD2 (6 bases). V lost 11 bases, J lost 3 bases, and 11 bases lay in between. Germline V gene data show CDR1 as SGHTA and CDR2 as FQGNSA. CDR3 length: 12 amino acids. The CDR3 loop reads CASGGVYNEQFF. CDR3 nucleotide sequence: TGTGCCTCCGGGGGAGTCTACAATGAGCAGTTCTTC.

V usage is TRBV29-1 and J usage is TRBJ2-3; 7 bases agree with TRBD1. V shed 6 bases and J 0 bases; nucleotides not matched to a gene: 9. Germline CDR1 SQVTM, CDR2 ANQGSEA. The CDR3 totals 15 residues. This CDR3 is CSVSVGTASTDTQYF. The CDR3 region has the DNA TGCAGCGTCTCGGTGGGGACAGCTAGCACAGATACGCAGTATTTT.

This rearrangement joins TRBV6-5 to TRBJ1-3; 7 bases agree with TRBD1. Trimming removed 7 bases from V and 4 bases from J; junction bases left unmatched: 4. Germline CDR1 reads MNHEY; CDR2 reads SVGAGI. This CDR3 spans 13 amino acids. CDR3 amino acids: CASKGAVGNTIYF. The CDR3 nucleotides read TGTGCCAGCAAGGGGGCAGTAGGAAACACCATATATTTT.

This chain connects TRBV5-4 to TRBJ1-1; 9 positions agree with TRBD1. The CDR3 is made up of 14 amino acids. V was pared by 4 bases and J by 3 bases, with 4 bases of the junction left unmatched. CDR1 and CDR2 from the germline V gene are SGHNT and YYREEE (reference sequence). CDR3 protein: CASSPRQGDTEAFF. In DNA form, the CDR3 reads TGTGCCAGCAGCCCTAGACAGGGGGACACTGAAGCTTTCTTT.

The J gene is TRBJ2-3, the V gene TRBV5-1; D gene uncertain. The germline V gene encodes CDR1 SGHRS and CDR2 YFSETQ. CDR3 length: 14 residues. V was cut by 0 bases and J by 0 bases, with 5 bases left in between. CDR3 nucleotide sequence: TGCGCCAGCAGCTTGGATGGCAGCACAGATACGCAGTATTTT. Translation gives CASSLDGSTDTQYF. The variable domain in full, completed from reference TRBV5-1 and TRBJ2-3, reads KAGVTQTPRYLIKTRGQQVTLSCSPISGHRSVSWYQQTPGQGLQFLFEYFSETQRNKGNFPGRFSGRQFSNSRSEMNVSTLELGDSALYLCASSLDGSTDTQYFGPGTRLTVL.

In nucleotides, the CDR3 is TGTGCCAGCTCCCCGGTCGAGGGGGCCATCACTGAAGCTTTCTTT. Its protein product is CASSPVEGAITEAFF. The chain couples TRBV18 to TRBJ1-1; TRBD1 matches 7 bases. From germline, CDR1 is KGHSH and CDR2 LQKENI. Trimming cost V 6 bases and J 4 bases; bases outside gene matches: 11. This CDR3 is built from 15 residues.

This chain uses TRBV4-3 with TRBJ1-1; D is perhaps TRBD1 (6 bases). The CDR3 loop spans 18 amino acids. Germline CDR1 reads LGHNA; CDR2 reads YSLEER. Trimming took off 0 bases at V and 0 bases at J, with 17 bases between the two ends. The CDR3 protein is CASSQDLSGAGLNTEAFF. The CDR3, as DNA: TGCGCCAGCAGCCAAGATCTGTCAGGGGCGGGCTTGAACACTGAAGCTTTCTTT.

The rearrangement uses TRBV5-1 and TRBJ2-5, with D possibly TRBD1 on 5 matching bases. The CDR3 has 15 amino acids. Deletions cut 3 bases from V and 2 bases from J, with 14 bases between. CDR1 is SGHRS, CDR2 YFSETQ, per germline. The CDR3 nucleotides read TGCGCCAGCAGCTACACGACAGAAGGGCAAGAGACCCAGTACTTC. Translation: CASSYTTEGQETQYF. The variable domain in full, with the rest retrieved from reference TRBV5-1 and TRBJ2-5, is KAGVTQTPRYLIKTRGQQVTLSCSPISGHRSVSWYQQTPGQGLQFLFEYFSETQRNKGNFPGRFSGRQFSNSRSEMNVSTLELGDSALYLCASSYTTEGQETQYFGPGTRLLVL.

The chain recombines TRBV9 with TRBJ1-2, with D possibly TRBD1 on 5 matching bases. Germline V CDR1 and CDR2: SGDLS, YYNGEE. V lost 4 bases, J lost 5 bases, and 18 bases lay in between. The CDR3 has 15 amino acids. CDR3 nucleotides: TGTGCCAGCAGCCCCAGGGATTCCAAACGGTATGGCTACACCTTC. As protein: CASSPRDSKRYGYTF.

This clone was seen only a few times. This chain joins TRBV7-9 and TRBJ1-6; TRBD1 aligns across 7 bases. V trimming: 5 bases; J trimming: 7 bases; junction bases outside the gene matches: 14. Per the germline V gene, CDR1 is SEHNR and CDR2 is FQNEAQ (reference sequence). The CDR3 extends over 17 amino acids. The CDR3 sequence is CASSTHDRDGINSPLHF. CDR3 in DNA: TGTGCCAGCAGCACCCACGACAGGGATGGGATCAATTCACCCCTCCACTTT.

The chain combines TRBV6-2 or TRBV6-3 with TRBJ1-4; 7 positions agree with TRBD1. The CDR3 is made up of 15 amino acids. V shed 5 bases, J shed 3 bases, and the junction held 6 bases outside the gene matches. Germline V gene sequence: CDR1 MNHEY, CDR2 SVGEGT. CDR3 residues: CASSHRGRPNEKLFF. The CDR3 DNA follows: TGTGCCAGCAGTCACAGGGGAAGACCTAATGAAAAACTGTTTTTT.